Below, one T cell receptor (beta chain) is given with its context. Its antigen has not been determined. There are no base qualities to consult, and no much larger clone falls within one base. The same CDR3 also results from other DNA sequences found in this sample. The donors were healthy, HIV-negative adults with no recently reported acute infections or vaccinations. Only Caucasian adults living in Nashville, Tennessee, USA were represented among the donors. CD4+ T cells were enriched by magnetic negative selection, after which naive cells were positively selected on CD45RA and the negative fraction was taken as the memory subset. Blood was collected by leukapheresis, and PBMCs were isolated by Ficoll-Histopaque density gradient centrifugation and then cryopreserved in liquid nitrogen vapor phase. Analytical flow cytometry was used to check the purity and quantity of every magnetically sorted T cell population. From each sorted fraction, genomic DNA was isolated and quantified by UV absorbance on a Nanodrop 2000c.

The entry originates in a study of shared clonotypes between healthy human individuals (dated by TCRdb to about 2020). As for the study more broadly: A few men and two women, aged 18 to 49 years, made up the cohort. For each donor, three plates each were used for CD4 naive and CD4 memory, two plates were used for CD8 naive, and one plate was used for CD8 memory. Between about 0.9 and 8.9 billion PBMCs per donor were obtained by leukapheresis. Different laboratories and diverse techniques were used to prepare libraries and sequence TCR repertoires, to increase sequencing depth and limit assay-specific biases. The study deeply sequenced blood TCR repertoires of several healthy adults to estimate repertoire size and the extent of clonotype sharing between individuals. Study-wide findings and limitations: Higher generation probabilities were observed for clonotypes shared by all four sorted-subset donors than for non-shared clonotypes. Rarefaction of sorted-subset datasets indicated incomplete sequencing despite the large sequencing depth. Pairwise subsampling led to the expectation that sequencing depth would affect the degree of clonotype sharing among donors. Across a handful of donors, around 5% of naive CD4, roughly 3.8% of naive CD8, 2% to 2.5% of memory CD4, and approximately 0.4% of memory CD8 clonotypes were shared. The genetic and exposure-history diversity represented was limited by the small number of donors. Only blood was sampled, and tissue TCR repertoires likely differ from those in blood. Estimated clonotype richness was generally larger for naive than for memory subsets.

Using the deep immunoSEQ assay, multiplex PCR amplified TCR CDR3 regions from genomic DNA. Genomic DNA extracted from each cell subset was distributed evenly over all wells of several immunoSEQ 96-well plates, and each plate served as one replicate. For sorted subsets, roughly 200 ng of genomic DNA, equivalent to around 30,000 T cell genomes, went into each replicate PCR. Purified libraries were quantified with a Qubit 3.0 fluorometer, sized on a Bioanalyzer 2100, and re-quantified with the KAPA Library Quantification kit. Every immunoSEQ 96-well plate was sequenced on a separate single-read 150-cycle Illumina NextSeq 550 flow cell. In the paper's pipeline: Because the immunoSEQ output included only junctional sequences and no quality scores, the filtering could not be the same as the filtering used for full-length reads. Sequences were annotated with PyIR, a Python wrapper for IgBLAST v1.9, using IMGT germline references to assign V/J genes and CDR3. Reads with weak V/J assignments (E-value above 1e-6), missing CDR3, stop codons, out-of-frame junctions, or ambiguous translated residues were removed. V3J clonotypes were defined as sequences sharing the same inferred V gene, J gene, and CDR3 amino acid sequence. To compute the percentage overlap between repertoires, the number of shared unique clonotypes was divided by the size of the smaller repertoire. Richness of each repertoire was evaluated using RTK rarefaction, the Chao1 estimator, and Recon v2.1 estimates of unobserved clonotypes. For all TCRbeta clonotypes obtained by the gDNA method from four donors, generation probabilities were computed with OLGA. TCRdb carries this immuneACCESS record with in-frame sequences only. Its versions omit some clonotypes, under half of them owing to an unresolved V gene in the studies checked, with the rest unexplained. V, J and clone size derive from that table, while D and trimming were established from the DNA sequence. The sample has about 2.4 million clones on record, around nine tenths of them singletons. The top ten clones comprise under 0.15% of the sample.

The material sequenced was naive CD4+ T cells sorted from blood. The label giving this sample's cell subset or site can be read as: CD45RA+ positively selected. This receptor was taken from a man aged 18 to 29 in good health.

The bases are TGTGCCAGCAGCTTAGGGACAGGGGTTACAGATACGCAGTATTTT. Its translation reads: CASSLGTGVTDTQYF. The receptor chain draws on TRBV7-9 and TRBJ2-3; 9 of the junction bases match TRBD1. V is trimmed back by 1 base and J by 3 bases, and the junction contains 2 bases that no gene match accounts for. Sequences SEHNR (CDR1) and FQNEAQ (CDR2) are obtained from the germline V gene (reference sequence). The CDR3 has 15 amino acids, counting the end cysteine and phenylalanine. Here the CDR3 DNA is all that survives: 45 bases in frame from base 1.